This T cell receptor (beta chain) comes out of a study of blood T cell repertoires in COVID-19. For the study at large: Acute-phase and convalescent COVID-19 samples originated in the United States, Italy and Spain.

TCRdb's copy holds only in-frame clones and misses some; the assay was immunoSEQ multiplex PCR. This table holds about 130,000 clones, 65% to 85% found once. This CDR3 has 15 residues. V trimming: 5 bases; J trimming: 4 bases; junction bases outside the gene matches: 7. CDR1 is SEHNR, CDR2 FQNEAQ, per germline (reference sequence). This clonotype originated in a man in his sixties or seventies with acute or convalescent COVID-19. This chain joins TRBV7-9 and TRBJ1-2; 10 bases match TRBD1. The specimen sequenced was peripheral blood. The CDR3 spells CASSHGTGDSYGYTF. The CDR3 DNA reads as TGTGCCAGCAGCCATGGGACAGGGGATAGCTATGGCTACACCTTC.